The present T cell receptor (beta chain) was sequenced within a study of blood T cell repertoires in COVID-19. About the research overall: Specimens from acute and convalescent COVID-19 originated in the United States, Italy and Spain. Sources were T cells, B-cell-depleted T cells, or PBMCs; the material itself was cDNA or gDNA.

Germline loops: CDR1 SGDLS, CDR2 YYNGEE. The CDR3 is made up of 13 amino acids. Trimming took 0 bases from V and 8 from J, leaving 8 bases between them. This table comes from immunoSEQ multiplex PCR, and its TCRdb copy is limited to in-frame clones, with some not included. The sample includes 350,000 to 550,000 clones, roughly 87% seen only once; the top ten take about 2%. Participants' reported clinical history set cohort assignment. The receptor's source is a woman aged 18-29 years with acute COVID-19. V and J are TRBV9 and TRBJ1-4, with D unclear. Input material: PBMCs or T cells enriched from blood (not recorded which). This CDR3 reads CASSVATREKLFF. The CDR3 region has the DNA TGTGCCAGCAGCGTAGCTACCAGGGAAAAACTGTTTTTT.